This T cell receptor (beta chain) came from a study of cytomegalovirus exposure and HLA in healthy donors. Whole-study results and caveats: The study designated fewer than 200 TCR beta chains cytomegalovirus-associated.

Using immunoSEQ multiplex PCR, the repertoire was profiled, and TCRdb retains in-frame clones only, with some absent. Here the sample spans 250,000 to 350,000 clones, around 90% being singletons. V lost 6 bases, J lost 0 bases, and 4 bases stayed unmatched. Germline V CDR1 and CDR2: MNHEY, SMNVEV (reference sequence). The length of the CDR3 is 14 residues. A 120-subject validation cohort, separate from the approximately 690-subject first cohort, supplied the donors. Of note for this clone: Its antigen is unidentified.

This receptor was identified in a man aged 25 to 45 in good health and CMV-seronegative. The chain is built from TRBV27 and TRBJ1-1, with 7 bases matching TRBD1. Input material: PBMCs. CDR3 amino acids: CASRVTGLNTEAFF. As DNA, the CDR3 is TGTGCCAGCAGGGTGACAGGGCTGAACACTGAAGCTTTCTTT.